This T cell receptor (beta chain) was documented in a study of shared clonotypes between healthy human individuals. Study context: Aged between 18 and 49, the donors were a couple of women and three men. Study results and limitations: Investigators expected sequencing depth to affect clonotype sharing among donors. Owing to a small donor count, the genetic and exposure-history diversity represented was limited.

Clones were read by immunoSEQ multiplex PCR, and TCRdb kept only the in-frame ones, dropping some. The sample records about 480,000 clones, about three quarters being singletons. Among the donors, all were Caucasian adults who lived in Nashville, Tennessee. Trimming pared 8 bases from V and 4 bases from J, leaving 11 bases between. This CDR3 has 13 amino acids. CDR1 is MDHEN, CDR2 SYDVKM, per germline. A note on this clone: Antigen unknown.

This clonotype originated in a woman between 35 and 50 years old in good health. Some clones in this sample may be carry-over from other donors' samples. The gene calls are TRBV28 and TRBJ2-2, with D maybe TRBD2 (5 bases). Sequenced input: PBMCs. The CDR3 loop reads CASRDRGTGELFF. CDR3 sequence (DNA): TGTGCCAGCCGAGACCGGGGCACCGGGGAGCTGTTTTTT. The complete variable domain, with remaining parts taken from reference TRBV28 and TRBJ2-2, reads DVKVTQSSRYLVKRTGEKVFLECVQDMDHENMFWYRQDPGLGLRLIYFSYDVKMKEKGDIPEGYSVSREKKERFSLILESASTNQTSMYLCASRDRGTGELFFGEGSRLTVL.